These 15 T cell receptor beta chains came from one sample sequenced in a study of control samples from healthy donors and cancer patients. The repertoire was sequenced with immunoSEQ multiplex PCR; TCRdb's copy has only in-frame clones and lacks some. This sample has about 150,000 clones, with approximately 93% found just once. Sequencing used blood. Receptor source: a man aged 40-49 years in good health.

As concerns this clone: This specimen includes other DNA sequences encoding the same CDR3. The chain uses TRBV18 and TRBJ2-5; maybe TRBD1 (5 bases). The germline V and J ends were trimmed by 3 bases and 5 bases, with 10 bases remaining between them. This CDR3 comprises 13 residues. The germline V gene has CDR1 KGHSH and CDR2 LQKENI. CDR3 residues: CASSPGLQETQYF. CDR3 coding DNA: TGTGCCAGCTCACCGGGGCTTCAGGAGACCCAGTACTTC.

Concerning this clone: Other DNA sequences in this sample translate to the same CDR3. The rearrangement joins TRBV5-1 to TRBJ2-1, with 7 bases identical to TRBD1. V lost 6 bases to trimming and J lost 6 bases; unmatched junction nucleotides: 12. From germline, CDR1 is SGHRS and CDR2 YFSETQ. The CDR3 contains 15 residues. CDR3 sequence: CASTSYPDRANEQFF. CDR3 bases: TGCGCCAGCACCAGCTACCCAGACAGGGCCAATGAGCAGTTCTTC.

The chain recombines TRBV7-9 with TRBJ2-7; a weak D match, TRBD1 (5 bases). Germline V CDR1 and CDR2: SEHNR, FQNEAQ (reference sequence). Trimming left V 2 bases short and J 3 bases short, with 11 bases between. The CDR3 is 14 amino acids. The CDR3 is CASSLSWGNYEQYF. The CDR3, as DNA: TGTGCCAGCAGCTTAAGCTGGGGCAACTACGAGCAGTACTTC.

J is TRBJ1-1 and V is TRBV19; D might be TRBD1 (6 bases). The CDR3 covers 16 residues. V was cut by 1 base and J by 5 bases, with 17 bases left in between. Per germline, CDR1 LNHDA and CDR2 SQIVND (reference sequence). CDR3 bases: TGTGCCAGTAGTATAGTCGGCAGGGGAGTGAGTACTGAAGCTTTCTTT. It yields the protein CASSIVGRGVSTEAFF. The whole variable domain, filled in from reference TRBV19 and TRBJ1-1, reads DGGITQSPKYLFRKEGQNVTLSCEQNLNHDAMYWYRQDPGQGLRLIYYSQIVNDFQKGDIAEGYSVSREKKESFPLTVTSAQKNPTAFYLCASSIVGRGVSTEAFFGQGTRLTVV.

V and J are TRBV7-9 and TRBJ1-2, with a tentative D call TRBD1 (5 bases). CDR1 is SEHNR and CDR2 is FQNEAQ in the germline V gene (reference sequence). V lost 5 bases and J lost 2, with 18 bases in between. This CDR3 contains 16 residues. CDR3 sequence (DNA): TGTGCCAGCAGCCTCCTAGACAGCCAGGGAAACTATGGCTACACCTTC. It translates to CASSLLDSQGNYGYTF.

The rearrangement uses TRBV25-1 and TRBJ2-5; TRBD1 matches at 11 bases. Trimming at V came to 6 bases and at J to 5 bases, leaving 8 bases not matched to a gene. Germline assignment: CDR1 MGHDK and CDR2 SYGVNS. The CDR3 is 15 amino acids. CDR3: CASSPGQGATETQYF. Here the CDR3 DNA reads TGTGCCAGCAGCCCCGGACAGGGGGCGACGGAGACCCAGTACTTC.

This chain connects TRBV15 to TRBJ1-4; D is undetermined. Per germline, CDR1 LNHNV and CDR2 YYDKDF (reference sequence). The CDR3 spans 15 residues. V was clipped by 5 bases and J by 8 bases, with 18 bases between them. This CDR3 is CATSPRGVLEEKLFF. The CDR3, as DNA: TGTGCCACCAGCCCCCGCGGGGTGTTAGAGGAAAAACTGTTTTTT.

This chain connects TRBV2 to TRBJ2-1, with a weak D call TRBD2 (6 bases). This CDR3 has 14 residues. V was trimmed by 4 bases and J by 8 bases, leaving 15 bases between them. Germline lookup yields CDR1 SNHLY and CDR2 FYNNEI. CDR3 nucleotides: TGTGCCAGCAGTGTTACGGGGGTCGGGGATGAGCAGTTCTTC. Amino acid sequence: CASSVTGVGDEQFF.

This sequence joins TRBV28 and TRBJ1-2, with unresolved D. V gave up 3 bases and J gave up 6 bases, with 17 bases separating them. CDR3 length: 15 amino acids. Germline V gene lookup returns CDR1 MDHEN and CDR2 SYDVKM. CDR3 bases: TGTGCCAGCAGTTTTGACCCGCCTCCCAATAATGGCTACACCTTC. It yields the protein CASSFDPPPNNGYTF.

This chain connects TRBV9 to TRBJ2-3; D is unclear. The V end was cut by 4 bases, the J end by 1 base, with 19 bases between. The germline gives CDR1 SGDLS, CDR2 YYNGEE. The CDR3 sequence is 17 residues long. DNA of the CDR3: TGTGCCAGCAGCCCCACCGGTAGGGTCTCGGGCACAGATACGCAGTATTTT. It yields the protein CASSPTGRVSGTDTQYF.

The chain carries TRBV6-6 and TRBJ1-6; maybe TRBD1 (5 bases). The CDR3 extends over 16 amino acids. Between the trimmed V and J ends, which lost 0 bases and 7 bases, there was a span of 13 bases. The germline gives CDR1 MNHNY, CDR2 SVGAGI (reference sequence). DNA of the CDR3: TGTGCCAGCAGTTACTCGAGTTCGGGGACGAATTCACCCCTCCACTTT. This encodes CASSYSSSGTNSPLHF.

V is TRBV25-1 and J is TRBJ1-2; possible D gene TRBD1, 6 bases. The V end lost 8 bases, the J end lost 8 bases, and 15 bases lay between the germline ends. This CDR3 is built from 12 residues. CDR1 is MGHDK and CDR2 is SYGVNS in the germline V gene. This CDR3 reads CASFHKGEGYTF. DNA of the CDR3: TGTGCCAGCTTCCATAAGGGGGAAGGCTACACCTTC.

The chain is built from TRBV6-5 and TRBJ1-4, with D uncertain. V was cut by 5 bases and J by 5 bases, with 12 bases left in between. The CDR3 extends over 14 amino acids. The germline V gene encodes CDR1 MNHEY and CDR2 SVGAGI. CDR3 in DNA: TGTGCCAGCAGTCGCCTCTCCGGGAATGAAAAACTGTTTTTT. It codes for CASSRLSGNEKLFF.

This rearrangement joins TRBV4-1 to TRBJ2-4; D may be TRBD1 or TRBD2 (6 bases each). The V end was cut by 4 bases, the J end by 0 bases, with 19 bases between. The germline V gene encodes CDR1 MGHRA and CDR2 YSYEKL. The CDR3 covers 18 residues. Here the CDR3 DNA reads TGCGCCAGCAGCCCGGGGGCCGCTTCGACTCGAGCCAAAAACATTCAGTACTTC. Encoded protein: CASSPGAASTRAKNIQYF.

The rearrangement joins TRBV6-2 or TRBV6-3 to TRBJ2-5; D ambiguous. The germline V and J ends were trimmed by 3 bases and 2 bases, with 13 bases remaining between them. Per germline, CDR1 MNHEY and CDR2 SVGEGT. This CDR3 spans 15 amino acids. The CDR3 DNA reads as TGTGCCAGCAGTTATGTAGGCAGCTTGCAAGAGACCCAGTACTTC. Translation gives CASSYVGSLQETQYF.